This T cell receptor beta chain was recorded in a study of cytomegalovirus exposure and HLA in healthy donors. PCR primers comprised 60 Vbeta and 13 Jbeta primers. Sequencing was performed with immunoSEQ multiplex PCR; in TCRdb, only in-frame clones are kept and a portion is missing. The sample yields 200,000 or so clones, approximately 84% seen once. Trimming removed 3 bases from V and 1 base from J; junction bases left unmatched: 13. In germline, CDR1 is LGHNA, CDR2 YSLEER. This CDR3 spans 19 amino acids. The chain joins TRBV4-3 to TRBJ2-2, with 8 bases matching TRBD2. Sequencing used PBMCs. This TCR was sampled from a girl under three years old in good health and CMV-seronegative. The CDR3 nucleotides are TGCGCCAGCAGCCAGGTAGCACTAGCGGTAATACTGAACACCGGGGAGCTGTTTTTT. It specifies CASSQVALAVILNTGELFF.